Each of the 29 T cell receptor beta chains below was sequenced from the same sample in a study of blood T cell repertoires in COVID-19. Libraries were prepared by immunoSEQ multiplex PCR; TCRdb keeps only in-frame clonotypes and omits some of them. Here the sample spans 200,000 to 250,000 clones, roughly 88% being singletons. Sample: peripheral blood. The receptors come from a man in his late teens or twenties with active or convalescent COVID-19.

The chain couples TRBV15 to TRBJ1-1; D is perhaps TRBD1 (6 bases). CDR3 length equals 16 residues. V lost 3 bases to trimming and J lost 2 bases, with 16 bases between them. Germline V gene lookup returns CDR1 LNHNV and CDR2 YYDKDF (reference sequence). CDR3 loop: CATSSGFRTANTEAFF. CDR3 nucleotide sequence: TGTGCCACCAGCAGTGGTTTTAGGACAGCTAACACTGAAGCTTTCTTT.

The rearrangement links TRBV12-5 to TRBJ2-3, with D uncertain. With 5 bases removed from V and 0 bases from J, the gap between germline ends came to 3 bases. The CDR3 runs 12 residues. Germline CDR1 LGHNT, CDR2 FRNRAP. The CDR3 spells CASGHSTDTQYF. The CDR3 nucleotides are TGTGCTAGTGGTCATAGCACAGATACGCAGTATTTT. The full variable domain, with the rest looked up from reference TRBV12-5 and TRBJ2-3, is DARVTQTPRHKVTEMGQEVTMRCQPILGHNTVFWYRQTMMQGLELLAYFRNRAPLDDSGMPKDRFSAEMPDATLATLKIQPSEPRDSAVYFCASGHSTDTQYFGPGTRLTVL.

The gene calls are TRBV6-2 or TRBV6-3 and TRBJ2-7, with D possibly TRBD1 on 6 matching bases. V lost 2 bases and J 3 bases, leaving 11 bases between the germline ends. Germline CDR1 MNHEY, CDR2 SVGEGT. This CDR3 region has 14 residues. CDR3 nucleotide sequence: TGTGCCAGCAGTTACGAAGGGGACATCTACGAGCAGTACTTC. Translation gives CASSYEGDIYEQYF.

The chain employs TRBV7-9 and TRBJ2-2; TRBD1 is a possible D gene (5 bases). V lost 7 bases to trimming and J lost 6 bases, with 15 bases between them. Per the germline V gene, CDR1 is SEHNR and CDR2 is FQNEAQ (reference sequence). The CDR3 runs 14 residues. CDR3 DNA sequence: TGTGCCAGCAAGGACCAGGGTGCGGCCGGGGAGCTGTTTTTT. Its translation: CASKDQGAAGELFF.

CDR3 nucleotide sequence: TGTGCCAGCAGCCAGGATACAGGGACGGTGGTCTCCTACGAGCAGTACTTC. Residues: CASSQDTGTVVSYEQYF. The chain joins TRBV3-1 (or the pseudogene TRBV3-2) to TRBJ2-7; D is possibly TRBD1 (6 bases). V dropped 3 bases and J dropped 0 bases, with 18 bases sitting between them. The CDR3 is 17 amino acids. CDR1 and CDR2 (germline): LGHDT, YNNKEL (reference sequence).

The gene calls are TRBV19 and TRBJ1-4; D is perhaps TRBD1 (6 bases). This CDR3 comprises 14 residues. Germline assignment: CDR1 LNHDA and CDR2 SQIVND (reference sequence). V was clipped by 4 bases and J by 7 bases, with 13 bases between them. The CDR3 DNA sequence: TGTGCCAGTAGTAGTGGGGGCACGGGTGAAAAACTGTTTTTT. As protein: CASSSGGTGEKLFF.

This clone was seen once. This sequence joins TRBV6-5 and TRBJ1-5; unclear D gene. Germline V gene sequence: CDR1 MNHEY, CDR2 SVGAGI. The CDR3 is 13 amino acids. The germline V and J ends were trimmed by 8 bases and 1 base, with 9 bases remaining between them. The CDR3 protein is CASVTNSNQPQHF. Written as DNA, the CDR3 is TGTGCCAGCGTCACAAACAGCAATCAGCCCCAGCATTTT.

The CDR3 loop reads CASSVSPYYEQYF. As DNA, the CDR3 is TGTGCCAGCAGCGTGAGCCCCTATTACGAGCAGTACTTC. The chain employs TRBV9 and TRBJ2-7; D is unclear. The CDR3 runs 13 residues. Germline CDR1 is SGDLS and CDR2 is YYNGEE. The V end lost 2 bases, the J end lost 4 bases, and 10 bases lay between the germline ends.

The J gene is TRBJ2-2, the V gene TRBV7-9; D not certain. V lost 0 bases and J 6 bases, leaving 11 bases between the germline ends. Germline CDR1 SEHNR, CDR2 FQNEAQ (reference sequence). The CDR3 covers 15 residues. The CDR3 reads CASSLAGSSPGELFF. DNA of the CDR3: TGTGCCAGCAGCTTAGCCGGTTCCTCTCCCGGGGAGCTGTTTTTT.

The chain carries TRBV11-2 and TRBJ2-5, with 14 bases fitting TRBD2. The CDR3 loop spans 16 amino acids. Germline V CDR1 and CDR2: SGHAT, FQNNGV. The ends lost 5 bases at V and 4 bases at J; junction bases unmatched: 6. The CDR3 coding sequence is TGTGCCAGCAGCCCGGGGACTAGCGGGAGAGGAGAGACCCAGTACTTC. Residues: CASSPGTSGRGETQYF.

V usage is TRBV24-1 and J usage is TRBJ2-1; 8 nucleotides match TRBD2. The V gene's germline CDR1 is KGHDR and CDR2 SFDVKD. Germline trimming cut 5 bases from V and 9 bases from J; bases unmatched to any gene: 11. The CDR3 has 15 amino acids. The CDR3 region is CATSAPGLGGGEQFF. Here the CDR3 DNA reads TGTGCCACCAGTGCCCCGGGACTAGGGGGGGGTGAGCAGTTCTTC.

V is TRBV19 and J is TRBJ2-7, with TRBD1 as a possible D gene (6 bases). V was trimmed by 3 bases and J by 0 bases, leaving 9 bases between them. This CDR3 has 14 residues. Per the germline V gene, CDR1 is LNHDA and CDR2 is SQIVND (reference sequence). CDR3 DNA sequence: TGTGCCAGTAGTATTGGGGGCAGCTCCTACGAGCAGTACTTC. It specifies CASSIGGSSYEQYF. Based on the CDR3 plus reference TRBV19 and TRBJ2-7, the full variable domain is DGGITQSPKYLFRKEGQNVTLSCEQNLNHDAMYWYRQDPGQGLRLIYYSQIVNDFQKGDIAEGYSVSREKKESFPLTVTSAQKNPTAFYLCASSIGGSSYEQYFGPGTRLTVT.

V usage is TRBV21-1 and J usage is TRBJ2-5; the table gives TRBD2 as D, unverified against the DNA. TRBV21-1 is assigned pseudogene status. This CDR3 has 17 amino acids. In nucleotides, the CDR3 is TGTGCCAGCAGAGCAAACCTCCATAGCGGGAGTTATGAGACCCAGTACTTC. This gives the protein CASRANLHSGSYETQYF.

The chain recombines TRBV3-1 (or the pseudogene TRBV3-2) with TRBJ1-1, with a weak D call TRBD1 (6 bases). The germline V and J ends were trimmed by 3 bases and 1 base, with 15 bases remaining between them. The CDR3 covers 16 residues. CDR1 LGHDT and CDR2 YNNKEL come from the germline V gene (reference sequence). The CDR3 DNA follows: TGTGCCAGCAGCCAGACCGGCCAGGGGCAGAACACTGAAGCTTTCTTT. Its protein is CASSQTGQGQNTEAFF.

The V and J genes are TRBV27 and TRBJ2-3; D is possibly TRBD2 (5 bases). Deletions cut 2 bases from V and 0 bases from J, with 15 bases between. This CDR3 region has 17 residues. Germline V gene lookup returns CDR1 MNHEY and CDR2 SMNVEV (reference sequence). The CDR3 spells CASSLRDGRTSTDTQYF. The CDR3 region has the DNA TGTGCCAGCAGTTTAAGGGATGGACGGACTAGCACAGATACGCAGTATTTT.

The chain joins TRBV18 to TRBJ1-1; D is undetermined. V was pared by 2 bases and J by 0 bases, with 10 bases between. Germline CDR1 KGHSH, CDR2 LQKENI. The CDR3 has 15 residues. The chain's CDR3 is CASSPGQAMNTEAFF. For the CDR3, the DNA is TGTGCCAGCTCACCAGGGCAGGCCATGAACACTGAAGCTTTCTTT.

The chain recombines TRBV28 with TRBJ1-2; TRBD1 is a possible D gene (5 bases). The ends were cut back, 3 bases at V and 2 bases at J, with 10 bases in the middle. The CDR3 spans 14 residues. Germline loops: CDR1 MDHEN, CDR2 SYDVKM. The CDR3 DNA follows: TGTGCCAGCAGTTTCAGGGACTTGAACTATGGCTACACCTTC. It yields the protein CASSFRDLNYGYTF.

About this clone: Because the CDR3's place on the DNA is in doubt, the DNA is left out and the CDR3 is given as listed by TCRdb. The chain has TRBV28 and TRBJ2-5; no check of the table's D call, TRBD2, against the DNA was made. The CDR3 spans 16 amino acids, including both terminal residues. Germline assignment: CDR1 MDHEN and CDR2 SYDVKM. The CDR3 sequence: CASSTSGGVWSETQYF.

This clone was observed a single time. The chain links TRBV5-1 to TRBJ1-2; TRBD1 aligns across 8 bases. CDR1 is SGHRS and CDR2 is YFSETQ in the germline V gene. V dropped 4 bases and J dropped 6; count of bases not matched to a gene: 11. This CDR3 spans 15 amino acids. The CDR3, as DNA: TGCGCCAGCAGCGTCACTCCAGGGGGCGTCGATGGCTACACCTTC. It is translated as CASSVTPGGVDGYTF.

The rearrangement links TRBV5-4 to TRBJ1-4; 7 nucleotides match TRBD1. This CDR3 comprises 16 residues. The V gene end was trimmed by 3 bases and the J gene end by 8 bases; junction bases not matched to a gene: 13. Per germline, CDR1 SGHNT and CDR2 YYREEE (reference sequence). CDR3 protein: CASSSPGTTGLEKLFF. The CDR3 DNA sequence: TGTGCCAGCAGCTCACCCGGAACGACAGGGCTGGAAAAACTGTTTTTT.

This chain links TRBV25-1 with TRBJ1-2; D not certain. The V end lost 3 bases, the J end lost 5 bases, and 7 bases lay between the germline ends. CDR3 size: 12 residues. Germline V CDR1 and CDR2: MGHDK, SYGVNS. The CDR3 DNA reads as TGTGCCAGCAGTGAGGGGAGTTATGGCTACACCTTC. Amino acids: CASSEGSYGYTF.

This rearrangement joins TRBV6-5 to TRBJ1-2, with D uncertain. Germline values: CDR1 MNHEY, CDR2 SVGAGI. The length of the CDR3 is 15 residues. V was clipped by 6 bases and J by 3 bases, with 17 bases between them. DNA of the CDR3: TGTGCCAGCAGACCGCAACCAGTCGCGGACTATGGCTACACCTTC. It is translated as CASRPQPVADYGYTF.

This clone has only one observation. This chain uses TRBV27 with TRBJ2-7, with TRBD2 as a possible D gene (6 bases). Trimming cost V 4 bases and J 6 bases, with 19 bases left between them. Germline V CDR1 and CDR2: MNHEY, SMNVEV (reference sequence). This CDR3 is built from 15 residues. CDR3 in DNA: TGTGCCAGCAGTTCACTACTAGCTCCCTTTGGCGAGCAGTACTTC. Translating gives CASSSLLAPFGEQYF.

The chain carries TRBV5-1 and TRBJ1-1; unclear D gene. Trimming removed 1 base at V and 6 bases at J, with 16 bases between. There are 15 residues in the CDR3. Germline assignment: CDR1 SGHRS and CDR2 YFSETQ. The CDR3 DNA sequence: TGCGCCAGCAGCTTGTCCCGGGGAGCATGGGCTGAAGCTTTCTTT. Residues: CASSLSRGAWAEAFF.

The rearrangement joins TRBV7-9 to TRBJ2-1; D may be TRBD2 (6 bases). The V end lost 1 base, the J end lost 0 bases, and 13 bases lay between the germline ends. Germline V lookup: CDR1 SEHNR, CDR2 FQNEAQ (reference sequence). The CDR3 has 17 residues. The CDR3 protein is CASSLVAGWGSYNEQFF. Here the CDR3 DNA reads TGTGCCAGCAGCTTAGTTGCGGGATGGGGCTCCTACAATGAGCAGTTCTTC.

DNA for the CDR3: TGCAGCGTCATTGACCCGGGGACTGAAGCTTTCTTT. Protein: CSVIDPGTEAFF. This chain links TRBV29-1 with TRBJ1-1; D ambiguous. The germline V gene has CDR1 SQVTM and CDR2 ANQGSEA. The CDR3 contains 12 residues. The ends were cut back, 6 bases at V and 5 bases at J, with 13 bases in the middle.

In DNA, the CDR3 is TGTGCCAGCAGCCCCAGCGGGGGGATCTACGAGCAGTACTTC. It translates to CASSPSGGIYEQYF. This chain joins TRBV5-4 and TRBJ2-7; 9 bases align to TRBD2. The CDR3 length is 14 residues. V trimming: 4 bases; J trimming: 3 bases; junction bases outside the gene matches: 5. Germline-derived CDR1 and CDR2 are SGHNT and YYREEE (reference sequence). Complete variable domain (other parts from reference TRBV5-4 and TRBJ2-7): ETGVTQSPTHLIKTRGQQVTLRCSSQSGHNTVSWYQQALGQGPQFIFQYYREEENGRGNFPPRFSGLQFPNYSSELNVNALELDDSALYLCASSPSGGIYEQYFGPGTRLTVT.

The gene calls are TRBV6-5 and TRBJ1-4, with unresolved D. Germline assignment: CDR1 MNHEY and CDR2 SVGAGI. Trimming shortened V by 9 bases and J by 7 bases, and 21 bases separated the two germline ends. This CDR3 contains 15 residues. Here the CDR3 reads CASRTKTEEREKLFF. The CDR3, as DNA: TGTGCCAGTCGAACGAAGACCGAAGAGCGTGAAAAACTGTTTTTT.

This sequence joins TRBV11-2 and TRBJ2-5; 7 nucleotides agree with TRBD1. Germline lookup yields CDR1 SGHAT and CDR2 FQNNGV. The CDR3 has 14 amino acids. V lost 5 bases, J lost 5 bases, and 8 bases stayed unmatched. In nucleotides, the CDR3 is TGTGCCAGCAGCCGACAGGGTTCGCTGGAGACCCAGTACTTC. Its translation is CASSRQGSLETQYF.